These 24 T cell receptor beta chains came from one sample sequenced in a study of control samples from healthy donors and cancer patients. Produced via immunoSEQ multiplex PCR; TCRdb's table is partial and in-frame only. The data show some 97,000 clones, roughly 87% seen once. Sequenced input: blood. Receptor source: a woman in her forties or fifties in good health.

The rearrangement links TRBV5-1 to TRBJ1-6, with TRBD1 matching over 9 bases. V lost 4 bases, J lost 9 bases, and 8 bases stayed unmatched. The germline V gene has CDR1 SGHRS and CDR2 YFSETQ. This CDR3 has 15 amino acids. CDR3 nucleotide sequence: TGCGCCAGCAGCAGCGGGACAGGGCAGGTTTCACCCCTCCACTTT. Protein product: CASSSGTGQVSPLHF.

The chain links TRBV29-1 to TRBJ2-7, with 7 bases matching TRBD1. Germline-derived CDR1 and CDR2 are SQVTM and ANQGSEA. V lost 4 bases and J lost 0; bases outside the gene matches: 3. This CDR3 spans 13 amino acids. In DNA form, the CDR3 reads TGCAGCGTTGTGACAGGGAACTCCTACGAGCAGTACTTC. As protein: CSVVTGNSYEQYF.

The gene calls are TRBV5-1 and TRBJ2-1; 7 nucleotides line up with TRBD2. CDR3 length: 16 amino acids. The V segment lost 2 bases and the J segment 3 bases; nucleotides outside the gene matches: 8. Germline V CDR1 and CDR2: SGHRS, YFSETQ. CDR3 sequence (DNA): TGCGCCAGCAGCTTACCCGGACTAGTGGACTACAATGAGCAGTTCTTC. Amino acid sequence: CASSLPGLVDYNEQFF.

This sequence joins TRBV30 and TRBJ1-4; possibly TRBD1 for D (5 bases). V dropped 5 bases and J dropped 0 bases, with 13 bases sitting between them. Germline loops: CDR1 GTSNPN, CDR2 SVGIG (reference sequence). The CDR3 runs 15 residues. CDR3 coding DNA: TGTGCCTGGTCCAGCCCGGGGGCAACTAATGAAAAACTGTTTTTT. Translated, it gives CAWSSPGATNEKLFF.

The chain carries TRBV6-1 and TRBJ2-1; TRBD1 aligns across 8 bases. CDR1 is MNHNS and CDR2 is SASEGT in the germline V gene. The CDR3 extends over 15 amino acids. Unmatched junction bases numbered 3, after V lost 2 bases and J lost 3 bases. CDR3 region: CASSETGGFYNEQFF. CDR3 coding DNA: TGTGCCAGCAGTGAAACAGGGGGGTTCTACAATGAGCAGTTCTTC.

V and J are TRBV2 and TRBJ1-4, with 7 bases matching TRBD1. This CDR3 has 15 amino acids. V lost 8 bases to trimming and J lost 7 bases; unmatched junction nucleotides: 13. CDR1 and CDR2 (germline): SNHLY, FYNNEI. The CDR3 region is CASRYRGTSGEKLFF. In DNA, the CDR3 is TGTGCCAGCCGATACAGGGGCACGTCTGGTGAAAAACTGTTTTTT.

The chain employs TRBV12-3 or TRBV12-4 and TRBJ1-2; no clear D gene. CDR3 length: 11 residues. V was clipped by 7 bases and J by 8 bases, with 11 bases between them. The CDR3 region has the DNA TGTGCCAGCACCTATAGGACGGGCTACACCTTC. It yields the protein CASTYRTGYTF.

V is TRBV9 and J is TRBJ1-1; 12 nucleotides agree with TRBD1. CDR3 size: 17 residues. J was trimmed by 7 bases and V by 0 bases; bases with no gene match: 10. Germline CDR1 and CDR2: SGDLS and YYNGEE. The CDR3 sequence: CASSVEGTGGPRIEAFF. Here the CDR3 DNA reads TGTGCCAGCAGCGTAGAGGGGACAGGGGGCCCACGGATTGAAGCTTTCTTT.

In nucleotides, the CDR3 is TGCGCCAGCAGCCAAGATCGTCGGACGGAAAATTCACCCCTCCACTTT. Amino acids: CASSQDRRTENSPLHF. The chain combines TRBV4-3 with TRBJ1-6; no clear D gene. V was trimmed by 0 bases and J by 7 bases, leaving 13 bases between them. This CDR3 has 16 residues. Germline V gene data show CDR1 as LGHNA and CDR2 as YSLEER.

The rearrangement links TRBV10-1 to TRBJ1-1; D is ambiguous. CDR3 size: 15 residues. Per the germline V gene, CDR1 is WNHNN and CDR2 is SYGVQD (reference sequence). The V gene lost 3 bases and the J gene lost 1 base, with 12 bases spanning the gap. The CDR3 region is CASSDRRGSNTEAFF. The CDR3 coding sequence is TGCGCCAGCAGTGATCGGCGGGGATCGAACACTGAAGCTTTCTTT.

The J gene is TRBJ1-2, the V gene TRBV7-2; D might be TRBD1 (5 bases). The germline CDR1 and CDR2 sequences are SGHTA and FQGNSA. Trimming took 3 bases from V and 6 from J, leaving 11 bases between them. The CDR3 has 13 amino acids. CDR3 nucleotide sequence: TGTGCCAGCAGCTTTTGGGACCGGGATGGCTACACCTTC. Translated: CASSFWDRDGYTF.

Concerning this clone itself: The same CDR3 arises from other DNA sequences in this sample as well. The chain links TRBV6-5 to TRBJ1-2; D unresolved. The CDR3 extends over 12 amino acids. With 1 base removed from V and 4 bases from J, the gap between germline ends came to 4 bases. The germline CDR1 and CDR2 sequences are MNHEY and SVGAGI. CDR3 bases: TGTGCCAGCAGTTACTTCGGCTATGGCTACACCTTC. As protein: CASSYFGYGYTF.

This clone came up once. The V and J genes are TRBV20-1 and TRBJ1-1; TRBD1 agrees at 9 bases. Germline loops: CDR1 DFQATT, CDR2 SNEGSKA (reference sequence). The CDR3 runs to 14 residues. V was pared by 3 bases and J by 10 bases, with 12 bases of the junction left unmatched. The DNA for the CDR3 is TGCAGTGCTAGTCTTACCGGGACAGGGATGGGAGCTTTCTTT. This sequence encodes CSASLTGTGMGAFF.

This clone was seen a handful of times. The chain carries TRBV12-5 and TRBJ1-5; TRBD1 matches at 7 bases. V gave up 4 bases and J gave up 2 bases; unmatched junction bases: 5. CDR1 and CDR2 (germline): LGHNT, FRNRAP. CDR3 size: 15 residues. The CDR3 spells CASGSRGYGNQPQHF. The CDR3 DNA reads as TGTGCTAGTGGTTCCAGGGGGTACGGCAATCAGCCCCAGCATTTT.

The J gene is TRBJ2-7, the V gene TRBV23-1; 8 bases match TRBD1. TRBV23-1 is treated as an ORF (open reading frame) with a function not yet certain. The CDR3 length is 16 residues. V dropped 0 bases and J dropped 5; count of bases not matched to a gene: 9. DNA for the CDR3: TGCGCCAGCAGTCAATCCGGACAGGGTGCTTTGAACGAGCAGTACTTC. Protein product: CASSQSGQGALNEQYF.

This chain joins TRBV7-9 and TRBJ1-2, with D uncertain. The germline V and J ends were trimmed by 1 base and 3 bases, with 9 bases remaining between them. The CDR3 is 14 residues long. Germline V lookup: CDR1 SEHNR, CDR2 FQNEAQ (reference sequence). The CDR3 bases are TGTGCCAGCAGCTTAGATGGAAGGTACTATGGCTACACCTTC. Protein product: CASSLDGRYYGYTF. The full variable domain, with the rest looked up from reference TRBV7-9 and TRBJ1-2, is DTGVSQNPRHKITKRGQNVTFRCDPISEHNRLYWYRQTLGQGPEFLTYFQNEAQLEKSRLLSDRFSAERPKGSFSTLEIQRTEQGDSAMYLCASSLDGRYYGYTFGSGTRLTVV.

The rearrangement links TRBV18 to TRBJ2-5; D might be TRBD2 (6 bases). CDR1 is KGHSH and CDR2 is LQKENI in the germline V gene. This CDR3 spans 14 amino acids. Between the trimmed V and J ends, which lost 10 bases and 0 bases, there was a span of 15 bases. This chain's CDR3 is CATLGLLYQETQYF. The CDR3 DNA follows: TGTGCCACCTTGGGACTCCTGTACCAAGAGACCCAGTACTTC.

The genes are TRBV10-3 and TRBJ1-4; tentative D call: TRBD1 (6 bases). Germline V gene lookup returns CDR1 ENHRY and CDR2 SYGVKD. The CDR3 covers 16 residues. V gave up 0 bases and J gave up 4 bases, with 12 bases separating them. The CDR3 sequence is CAISESEDSGNEKLFF. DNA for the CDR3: TGTGCCATCAGTGAGTCAGAGGACAGCGGTAATGAAAAACTGTTTTTT.

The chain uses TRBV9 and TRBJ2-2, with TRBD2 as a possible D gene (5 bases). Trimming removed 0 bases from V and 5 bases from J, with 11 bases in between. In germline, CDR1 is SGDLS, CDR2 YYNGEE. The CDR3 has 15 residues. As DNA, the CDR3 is TGTGCCAGCAGCGTAGGAGACTATCTTACCGGGGAGCTGTTTTTT. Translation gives CASSVGDYLTGELFF.

The CDR3 nucleotides are TGTGCCAGCGGATCCGGGACAGCTTATGGCTACACCTTC. Protein sequence: CASGSGTAYGYTF. V is TRBV27 and J is TRBJ1-2; 7 positions agree with TRBD1. V trimming: 8 bases; J trimming: 5 bases; junction bases outside the gene matches: 8. CDR3 length equals 13 residues. Germline lookup yields CDR1 MNHEY and CDR2 SMNVEV (reference sequence).

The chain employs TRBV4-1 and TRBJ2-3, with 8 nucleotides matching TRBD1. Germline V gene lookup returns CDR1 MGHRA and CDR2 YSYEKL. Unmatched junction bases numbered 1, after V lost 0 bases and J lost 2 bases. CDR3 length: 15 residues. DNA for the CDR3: TGCGCCAGCAGCCAAGATCAGGGGGCCACAGATACGCAGTATTTT. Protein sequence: CASSQDQGATDTQYF.

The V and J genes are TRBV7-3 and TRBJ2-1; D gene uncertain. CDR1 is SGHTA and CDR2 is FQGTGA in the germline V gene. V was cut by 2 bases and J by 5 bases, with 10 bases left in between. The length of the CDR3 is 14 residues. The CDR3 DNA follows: TGTGCCAGCAGCTTAGCGGAACTTAACAATGAGCAGTTCTTC. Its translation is CASSLAELNNEQFF.

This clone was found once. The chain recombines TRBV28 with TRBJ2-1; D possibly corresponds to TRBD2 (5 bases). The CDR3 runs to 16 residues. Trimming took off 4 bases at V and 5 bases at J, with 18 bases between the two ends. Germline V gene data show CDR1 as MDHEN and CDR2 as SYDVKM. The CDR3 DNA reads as TGTGCCAGCAGTTACCCGGGGTCTTTAAAGGACAATGAGCAGTTCTTC. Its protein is CASSYPGSLKDNEQFF.

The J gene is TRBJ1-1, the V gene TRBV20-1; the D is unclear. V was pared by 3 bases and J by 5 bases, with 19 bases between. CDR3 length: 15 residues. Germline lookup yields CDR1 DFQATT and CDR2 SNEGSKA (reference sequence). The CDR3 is CSASGSARVRTEAFF. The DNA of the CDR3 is TGCAGTGCTAGTGGATCGGCAAGGGTAAGGACTGAAGCTTTCTTT.